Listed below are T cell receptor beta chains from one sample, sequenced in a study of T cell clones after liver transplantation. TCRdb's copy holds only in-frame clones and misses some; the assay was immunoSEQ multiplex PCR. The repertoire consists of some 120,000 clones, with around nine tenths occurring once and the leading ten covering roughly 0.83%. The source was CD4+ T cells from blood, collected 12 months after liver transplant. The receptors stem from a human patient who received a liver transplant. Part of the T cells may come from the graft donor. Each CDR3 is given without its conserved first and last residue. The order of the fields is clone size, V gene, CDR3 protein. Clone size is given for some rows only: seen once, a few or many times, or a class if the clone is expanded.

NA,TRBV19,ASSIENGNTIY
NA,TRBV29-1,SVWTGGNTEAF
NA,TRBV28,ASSPQGRGVQETQY
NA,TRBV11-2,ASSLATSGAPYEQY
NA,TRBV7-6,ASSLDGGRARNEQF
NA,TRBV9,ASSVDNRDYGYT
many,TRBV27,ASSRRTGGEQY
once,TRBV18,ASSHPTGTYTDTQY
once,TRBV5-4,ASSLGGQGSDYEQY
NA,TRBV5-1,ASSFNGPQETQY
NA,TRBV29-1,SVRGRVAGSTDTQY
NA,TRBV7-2,ASSLNTGGTEAF
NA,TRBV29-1,SVESRQGNTYEQY
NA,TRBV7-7,ASSLGQGQETQY
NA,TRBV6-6,ASSTVGFTDTQY
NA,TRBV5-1,ASSLVTQYNEQF
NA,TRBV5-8,ASSPGRGVGTDTQY
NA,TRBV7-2,ASSLVGRTNEKLF
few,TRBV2,ASSESSRSYNEQF
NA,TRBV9,ASTRGSRNTEAF
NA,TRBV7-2,ASSLADNQFEKLF
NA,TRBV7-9,ASSLVRVSGGQNYEQY
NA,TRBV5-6,ASSQNYYEQY
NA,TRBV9,ASSPSTTNTGELF